The 30 T cell receptor beta chains below all came from one sample that was sequenced in a study of cytomegalovirus exposure and HLA in healthy donors. The study ran its PCR with 60 Vbeta and 13 Jbeta primers. Some clones are missing from TCRdb's copy, which holds only in-frame ones; the method was immunoSEQ multiplex PCR. Here the sample spans about 130,000 clones, about 81% being singletons. The sequenced material came from PBMCs. These receptors originate from a woman aged 45-65 years in good health and CMV-seropositive.

The CDR3 DNA is TGTGCCAGCATCCACAGACAGGGGAGCTCCTACGAGCAGTACTTC. Its protein is CASIHRQGSSYEQYF. The chain is built from TRBV7-2 and TRBJ2-7; 8 bases align to TRBD1. The CDR3 has 15 amino acids. Germline CDR1 reads SGHTA; CDR2 reads FQGNSA. Losses at the gene ends were 7 bases for V and 0 bases for J; bases not matched to a gene: 8.

The rearrangement joins TRBV18 to TRBJ1-1; D unresolved. The CDR3 consists of 15 residues. With 1 base removed from V and 4 bases from J, the gap between germline ends came to 13 bases. From germline, CDR1 is KGHSH and CDR2 LQKENI. CDR3 sequence reads: CASSPLMGGSTEAFF. CDR3 DNA sequence: TGTGCCAGCTCACCACTGATGGGAGGATCCACTGAAGCTTTCTTT.

This chain links TRBV18 with TRBJ2-7; 14 nucleotides align to TRBD2. V dropped 3 bases and J dropped 5; count of bases not matched to a gene: 3. Germline V gene data show CDR1 as KGHSH and CDR2 as LQKENI. The CDR3 sequence is 15 residues long. CDR3 nucleotides: TGTGCCAGCTCACCGGGGGGACTAGCGGGAGACGAGCAGTACTTC. It specifies CASSPGGLAGDEQYF.

The chain uses TRBV30 and TRBJ1-2; weak D call: TRBD1 (6 bases). Trimming shortened V by 0 bases and J by 4 bases, and 15 bases separated the two germline ends. This CDR3 has 15 amino acids. Looked up from germline, CDR1 is GTSNPN and CDR2 is SVGIG (reference sequence). In DNA form, the CDR3 reads TGTGCCTGGAGTGTAGGACAGCCATCCATCTATGGCTACACCTTC. Translating it yields CAWSVGQPSIYGYTF.

A single count supports this clone. J is TRBJ2-5 and V is TRBV9; 7 positions match TRBD1. Looked up from germline, CDR1 is SGDLS and CDR2 is YYNGEE. Losses at the gene ends were 4 bases for V and 2 bases for J; bases not matched to a gene: 11. The CDR3 totals 16 residues. CDR3 DNA: TGTGCCAGCAGCCCCCGGGACAGTCGCCTTCAAGAGACCCAGTACTTC. Translating it yields CASSPRDSRLQETQYF.

This chain joins TRBV11-3 and TRBJ1-1; TRBD1 aligns across 7 bases. The CDR3 is 13 residues long. The V gene's germline CDR1 is SGHNT and CDR2 YENEEA. V gave up 5 bases and J gave up 3 bases; unmatched junction bases: 3. The chain's CDR3 is CASSRDRYTEAFF. In DNA, the CDR3 is TGTGCCAGCAGCCGGGACAGATACACTGAAGCTTTCTTT.

This chain uses TRBV4-2 with TRBJ2-3, with D perhaps matching TRBD2 (6 bases). Trimming removed 5 bases at V and 2 bases at J, with 14 bases between. This CDR3 has 15 residues. Germline loops: CDR1 LGHNA, CDR2 YNFKEQ. CDR3 amino acids: CASSSGTHATDTQYF. The DNA of the CDR3 is TGTGCCAGCAGCTCCGGGACTCACGCCACAGATACGCAGTATTTT.

The V and J genes are TRBV6-1 and TRBJ2-7, with D possibly being TRBD1 (5 bases). V was cut by 0 bases and J by 3 bases, with 12 bases left in between. The CDR3 spans 15 residues. Germline-derived CDR1 and CDR2 are MNHNS and SASEGT. The CDR3 region is CASSEAGAVYYEQYF. Written as DNA, the CDR3 is TGTGCCAGCAGTGAAGCTGGGGCAGTCTACTACGAGCAGTACTTC.

This chain joins TRBV19 and TRBJ2-2, with 7 bases identical to TRBD2. Germline V CDR1 and CDR2: LNHDA, SQIVND (reference sequence). The CDR3 length is 15 residues. Unmatched junction bases numbered 4, after V lost 3 bases and J lost 3 bases. CDR3 coding DNA: TGTGCCAGTAGTATCAAGCGGGAATACACCGGGGAGCTGTTTTTT. Translating gives CASSIKREYTGELFF.

The chain uses TRBV9 and TRBJ2-6; D remains unclear. Germline CDR1 and CDR2: SGDLS and YYNGEE. CDR3 length equals 15 residues. Trimming pared 2 bases from V and 0 bases from J, leaving 6 bases between. CDR3 amino acids: CASSVHSSGANVLTF. The CDR3 DNA reads TGTGCCAGCAGCGTCCACAGCTCTGGGGCCAACGTCCTGACTTTC.

This chain links TRBV9 with TRBJ2-2; tentatively, D is TRBD2 (5 bases). V was trimmed by 4 bases and J by 2 bases, leaving 18 bases between them. CDR3 size: 17 residues. Germline V CDR1 and CDR2: SGDLS, YYNGEE. CDR3 coding DNA: TGTGCCAGCAGCCCATCCCCCACCGGACTTAACACCGGGGAGCTGTTTTTT. Amino acid sequence: CASSPSPTGLNTGELFF.

The genes are TRBV5-1 and TRBJ2-7, with D possibly matching TRBD1 (6 bases). Trimming stripped 6 bases from V and 3 bases from J, with 25 bases between. Per germline, CDR1 SGHRS and CDR2 YFSETQ. The CDR3 sequence is 17 residues long. The CDR3 region is CASTYLSDSLSYYEQYF. The CDR3 coding sequence is TGCGCCAGCACCTACCTTTCGGACAGCCTTTCCTACTACGAGCAGTACTTC.

V and J are TRBV14 and TRBJ2-2; 7 nucleotides agree with TRBD1. The J segment lost 4 bases and the V segment lost 3 bases, leaving 2 bases of the junction unmatched. CDR1 is SGHDN, CDR2 FVKESK, per germline. The CDR3 runs to 14 residues. The CDR3 loop reads CASSQTGSTGELFF. The CDR3 DNA is TGTGCCAGCAGCCAGACAGGGAGCACCGGGGAGCTGTTTTTT.

This clone was detected only once. The chain joins TRBV19 to TRBJ2-5; 8 nucleotides match TRBD2. Germline assignment: CDR1 LNHDA and CDR2 SQIVND (reference sequence). CDR3 length: 13 amino acids. The V gene end was trimmed by 5 bases and the J gene end by 7 bases; junction bases not matched to a gene: 6. CDR3 bases: TGTGCCAGTAGTTTCCAACGGGGGGGGACCCAGTACTTC. Residues: CASSFQRGGTQYF.

This chain connects TRBV5-6 to TRBJ2-7; tentative D call: TRBD1 (6 bases). CDR1 is SGHDT and CDR2 is YYEEEE in the germline V gene. CDR3 size: 16 residues. V was trimmed by 0 bases and J by 1 base, leaving 14 bases between them. The CDR3 coding sequence is TGTGCCAGCAGCTTGGGCCCCGGGACAAGATCCTACGAGCAGTACTTC. It encodes CASSLGPGTRSYEQYF.

The chain couples TRBV27 to TRBJ1-2; TRBD1 matches 8 bases. The CDR3 covers 14 residues. Germline CDR1 reads MNHEY; CDR2 reads SMNVEV (reference sequence). The ends lost 4 bases at V and 8 bases at J; junction bases unmatched: 9. CDR3 loop: CASSSSAGGNGYTF. The DNA of the CDR3 is TGTGCCAGCAGTTCTAGTGCAGGGGGCAACGGCTACACCTTC.

The chain carries TRBV19 and TRBJ2-1, with 10 bases fitting TRBD1. CDR3 length: 15 amino acids. Germline CDR1 LNHDA, CDR2 SQIVND (reference sequence). V lost 9 bases and J lost 8; bases outside the gene matches: 13. The CDR3 sequence is CASRRGTGVSHEQFF. CDR3 nucleotides: TGTGCCAGCCGAAGGGGGACAGGGGTTTCCCATGAGCAGTTCTTC.

V is TRBV28 and J is TRBJ2-1; maybe TRBD2 (5 bases). Trimming shortened V by 3 bases and J by 3 bases, and 12 bases separated the two germline ends. Germline CDR1 reads MDHEN; CDR2 reads SYDVKM. CDR3 size: 15 residues. The CDR3 loop reads CASSLQARDYNEQFF. For the CDR3, the DNA is TGTGCCAGCAGTTTGCAGGCTCGGGACTACAATGAGCAGTTCTTC.

The chain combines TRBV11-1 with TRBJ2-5; the D is unclear. V gave up 3 bases and J gave up 5 bases, with 10 bases separating them. The germline CDR1 and CDR2 sequences are SGHAT and FQDESV (reference sequence). The CDR3 covers 13 residues. CDR3 amino acids: CASSFGSRETQYF. In nucleotides, the CDR3 is TGTGCCAGCAGCTTCGGTTCCAGGGAGACCCAGTACTTC.

The chain couples TRBV7-8 to TRBJ2-7; D possibly corresponds to TRBD1 (5 bases). V was trimmed by 1 base and J by 1 base, leaving 20 bases between them. The germline V gene has CDR1 SGHVS and CDR2 FQNEAQ. CDR3 length: 18 amino acids. The CDR3 loop is CASSLGVPSPGLSYEQYF. The CDR3 coding sequence is TGTGCCAGCAGCTTAGGAGTGCCGAGTCCAGGGTTATCCTACGAGCAGTACTTC.

The gene calls are TRBV7-3 and TRBJ1-3, with 9 bases aligning to TRBD1. The germline CDR1 and CDR2 sequences are SGHTA and FQGTGA. This CDR3 comprises 15 residues. J lost 3 bases, V lost 5 bases, and 5 bases had no gene match. The CDR3 DNA reads TGTGCCAGCAGCCAACAGGGGGCCTTTGGAAACACCATATATTTT. Amino acid sequence: CASSQQGAFGNTIYF.

The chain carries TRBV30 and TRBJ1-5, with TRBD1 identical over 7 bases. CDR1 is GTSNPN and CDR2 is SVGIG in the germline V gene (reference sequence). J gave up 7 bases and V 0 bases, and 3 bases lay outside the gene matches. This CDR3 contains 13 residues. The CDR3 bases are TGTGCCTGGAGTGTAGGGACAGAGCAGCCCCAGCATTTT. It is translated as CAWSVGTEQPQHF.

The V gene is TRBV7-2, the J gene TRBJ1-1; perhaps TRBD1 as D (5 bases). Trimming took 5 bases from V and 1 from J, leaving 8 bases between them. The CDR3 has 13 residues. Per the germline V gene, CDR1 is SGHTA and CDR2 is FQGNSA. The CDR3 DNA reads TGTGCCAGCAGCCGAGGACAGAACACTGAAGCTTTCTTT. This gives the protein CASSRGQNTEAFF.

The J gene is TRBJ2-3, the V gene TRBV7-9, with D perhaps matching TRBD2 (5 bases). V was shortened by 10 bases and J by 5 bases, with 16 bases between the two germline ends. CDR1 is SEHNR, CDR2 FQNEAQ, per germline (reference sequence). The CDR3 runs to 13 residues. DNA for the CDR3: TGTGCCACCTACCCAGACCGGGGAGATACGCAGTATTTT. Protein: CATYPDRGDTQYF. Full variable domain (rest looked up from reference TRBV7-9 and TRBJ2-3): DTGVSQNPRHKITKRGQNVTFRCDPISEHNRLYWYRQTLGQGPEFLTYFQNEAQLEKSRLLSDRFSAERPKGSFSTLEIQRTEQGDSAMYLCATYPDRGDTQYFGPGTRLTVL.

This clone was recorded once. The gene calls are TRBV7-3 and TRBJ2-4, with TRBD2 matching over 7 bases. In germline, CDR1 is SGHTA, CDR2 FQGTGA. This CDR3 region has 14 residues. With V trimmed by 2 bases and J by 4 bases, 2 bases remained unmatched. The CDR3 here is CASSLGGGKNIQYF. The CDR3, as DNA: TGTGCCAGCAGCTTAGGGGGAGGGAAAAACATTCAGTACTTC.

V and J are TRBV7-2 and TRBJ2-7; D unclear. CDR3 length equals 15 residues. The germline gives CDR1 SGHTA, CDR2 FQGNSA. V was trimmed by 1 base and J by 0 bases, leaving 10 bases between them. The CDR3 DNA follows: TGTGCCAGCAGCTTAGAAAGCTACGACTCCTACGAGCAGTACTTC. Amino acid sequence: CASSLESYDSYEQYF. Full variable domain (remainder filled in from reference TRBV7-2 and TRBJ2-7): GAGVSQSPSNKVTEKGKDVELRCDPISGHTALYWYRQSLGQGLEFLIYFQGNSAPDKSGLPSDRFSAERTGGSVSTLTIQRTQQEDSAVYLCASSLESYDSYEQYFGPGTRLTVT.

The genes are TRBV5-1 and TRBJ2-5; 8 bases fit TRBD2. This CDR3 is built from 17 residues. Germline V gives CDR1 SGHRS, CDR2 YFSETQ. The J segment lost 1 base and the V segment lost 0 bases, leaving 8 bases of the junction unmatched. The DNA of the CDR3 is TGCGCCAGCAGCTTGGCCCTCAGCGGGGGCCCCCAAGAGACCCAGTACTTC. Residues: CASSLALSGGPQETQYF.

The chain joins TRBV2 to TRBJ1-6; D uncertain. The CDR3 contains 16 residues. The V and J ends lost 1 base and 8 bases respectively, with 15 bases between them. Germline CDR1 SNHLY, CDR2 FYNNEI. The DNA of the CDR3 is TGTGCCAGCAGTGAAGTAAGGGTTTTGGGAGATTCACCCCTCCACTTT. Its translation is CASSEVRVLGDSPLHF.

The CDR3 region has the DNA TGCAGCGTTGTCTCGGGGGGATCTCATCGCGAGCAGTACTTC. Protein: CSVVSGGSHREQYF. The chain recombines TRBV29-1 with TRBJ2-7, with 7 nucleotides matching TRBD2. The CDR3 contains 14 residues. With V trimmed by 4 bases and J by 6 bases, 12 bases remained unmatched. Looked up from germline, CDR1 is SQVTM and CDR2 is ANQGSEA.

This chain connects TRBV7-9 to TRBJ1-2, with 7 positions matching TRBD1. This CDR3 is 13 amino acids long. Germline CDR1 is SEHNR and CDR2 is FQNEAQ (reference sequence). The V segment lost 3 bases and the J segment 3 bases; nucleotides outside the gene matches: 1. DNA for the CDR3: TGTGCCAGCAGCTTGGGACAGCACTATGGCTACACCTTC. Translating gives CASSLGQHYGYTF. Using reference TRBV7-9 and TRBJ1-2 for the parts outside the CDR3, the full variable domain is DTGVSQNPRHKITKRGQNVTFRCDPISEHNRLYWYRQTLGQGPEFLTYFQNEAQLEKSRLLSDRFSAERPKGSFSTLEIQRTEQGDSAMYLCASSLGQHYGYTFGSGTRLTVV.